Listed below are T cell receptor beta chains from one sample, sequenced in a study of blood T cells in healthy people across ages. TCRdb reprocessed the 5' RACE reads via MiXCR and lists one record per CDR3 protein. The repertoire holds around 400,000 distinct CDR3 sequences, 45% to 60% seen once, with over 40% in the top ten. Material: blood. The receptors stem from a man in his fifties or sixties in good health. Each CDR3 is given with its conserved first and last residue. Fields, in order: D gene, J gene, clone size, V gene, CDR3 protein, CDR3 DNA. D genes are given only for firm matches. A clone size is listed for some rows: how often the clone was seen (once, few, many), or a class if it is expanded.

. TRBJ2-6 . TRBV28 CASSLEGSSGVNVLTF TGTGCCAGCAGCCTCGAGGGGAGCTCTGGGGTCAACGTCCTGACTTTC
TRBD1 TRBJ2-5 . TRBV7-9 CASSLRYKGQENAQETQYF TGTGCCAGCAGCTTACGCTATAAAGGACAGGAGAACGCCCAAGAGACCCAGTACTTC
. TRBJ1-2 . TRBV3-1 CASRASGGGYTF TGTGCCAGCAGAGCTAGCGGGGGAGGCTACACCTTC
. TRBJ2-5 . TRBV5-6 CASSLIAARGKEQYF TGTGCCAGCAGCTTGATTGCGGCTAGAGGAAAGGAGCAGTACTTC
. TRBJ2-7 . TRBV12-3/TRBV12-4 CASSGFNSRTYEQYF TGTGCCAGCAGTGGATTTAACTCTCGCACCTACGAGCAGTACTTC
. TRBJ2-6 . TRBV28 CASSGTPGANVLTF TGTGCCAGCAGCGGGACACCTGGGGCCAACGTCCTGACTTTC
. TRBJ2-3 . TRBV20-1 CSAQEIGTQYF TGCAGTGCTCAAGAAATTGGTACGCAGTATTTT
TRBD2 TRBJ2-7 few TRBV20-1 CSARDLKLAGAQSSYEQYF TGCAGTGCTAGAGATTTAAAGCTAGCGGGGGCCCAGAGCTCCTACGAGCAGTACTTC
TRBD2 TRBJ2-7 once TRBV2 CASSGGTNSYEQYF TGTGCCAGCAGCGGAGGGACTAACTCCTACGAGCAGTACTTC
. TRBJ1-2 few TRBV7-2 CASSGVKGSYNYGYTF TGTGCCAGCAGCGGCGTGAAGGGCAGCTATAACTATGGCTACACCTTC
. TRBJ1-2 . TRBV20-1 CSARPRGLVGYGYTF TGCAGTGCTAGACCCCGGGGGCTGGTTGGCTATGGCTACACCTTC
TRBD1 TRBJ1-5 . TRBV18 CASSPRDRGLAQHF TGTGCCAGCTCACCCCGGGACAGGGGTTTGGCCCAGCATTTT
. TRBJ2-5 . TRBV5-1 CASRETPLETQYF TGCGCCAGCCGCGAAACCCCCTTGGAGACCCAGTACTTC
. TRBJ2-1 . TRBV14 CASSLPAGLGGGCNEQFF TGTGCCAGCAGCCTCCCGGCTGGCCTTGGGGGGGGCTGCAATGAGCAGTTCTTC
. TRBJ1-2 . TRBV12-3/TRBV12-4 CASSSTQHYGYTF TGTGCCAGCAGTTCGACACAACACTATGGCTACACCTTC
. TRBJ2-1 . TRBV7-2 CASSLYGRAGDNEQFF TGTGCCAGCAGCCTATACGGACGAGCTGGGGACAATGAGCAGTTCTTC